These 6 T cell receptor beta chains were sequenced from one sample in a study of T cells in Graves' hyperthyroidism and ophthalmopathy. The investigators amplified TCR beta CDR3 regions from RNA transcripts. A set of HTBI primers served as the primers for a first-round RT-PCR of the TCR CDR3. TCRdb analysed the multiplex PCR reads with MiXCR anew, one entry per CDR3 protein. The data hold some 360,000 distinct CDR3 sequences, with roughly 13% observed a single time. Sequenced sample: blood. The receptors were gathered from a woman aged 60-70 years with Graves' hyperthyroidism.

This clonotype was counted many times. V usage is TRBV19 and J usage is TRBJ2-5, with D possibly TRBD2 on 6 matching bases. The CDR3 extends over 15 amino acids. The germline V gene encodes CDR1 LNHDA and CDR2 SQIVND (reference sequence). V dropped 2 bases and J dropped 2 bases, with 12 bases sitting between them. The CDR3: CASSITGRGQETQYF. In DNA form, the CDR3 reads TGTGCCAGTAGTATAACTGGGCGGGGACAAGAGACCCAGTACTTC.

The chain has TRBV30 and TRBJ2-3, with 8 bases aligning to TRBD2. The germline V gene has CDR1 GTSNPN and CDR2 SVGIG (reference sequence). CDR3 length equals 14 residues. The trim removed 5 bases at V and 2 bases at J, leaving 6 bases unmatched. The CDR3 nucleotides are TGTGCCTGGTCGGGCGGGAGGCTCACAGATACGCAGTATTTT. The encoded protein is CAWSGGRLTDTQYF.

The CDR3 spells CASSRIVSGSNTGELFF. DNA of the CDR3: TGCGCCAGCAGCCGAATCGTTAGCGGGTCGAACACCGGGGAGCTGTTTTTT. This chain joins TRBV4-1 and TRBJ2-2, with 7 nucleotides matching TRBD2. The CDR3 extends over 17 amino acids. Germline lookup yields CDR1 MGHRA and CDR2 YSYEKL. The V gene end was trimmed by 4 bases and the J gene end by 0 bases; junction bases not matched to a gene: 8.

This clonotype was observed a few times. The V call is TRBV19, the J call TRBJ1-5; TRBD1 might be the D (6 bases). Germline V lookup: CDR1 LNHDA, CDR2 SQIVND (reference sequence). Trimming cost V 0 bases and J 2 bases, with 17 bases left between them. This CDR3 comprises 18 residues. The DNA of the CDR3 is TGTGCCAGTAGTATAGATCTTGCGGGCAGGGGAGGCAATCAGCCCCAGCATTTT. Its protein product is CASSIDLAGRGGNQPQHF.

This clonotype was recorded many times. This chain connects TRBV18 to TRBJ2-1, with TRBD2 matching 14 bases. Germline values: CDR1 KGHSH, CDR2 LQKENI. The CDR3 has 18 amino acids. Trimming took 3 bases from V and 4 from J; bases not matched to a gene: 8. The CDR3 DNA follows: TGTGCCAGCTCACCGCGGGGGACTAGCGGGAGAGGATACAATGAGCAGTTCTTC. Its translation is CASSPRGTSGRGYNEQFF.

This clonotype was counted at least ten times. The rearrangement joins TRBV6-1 to TRBJ1-2; 9 bases line up with TRBD1. Germline assignment: CDR1 MNHNS and CDR2 SASEGT. This CDR3 is built from 14 residues. Losses at the gene ends were 5 bases for V and 3 bases for J; bases not matched to a gene: 4. DNA of the CDR3: TGTGCCAGCAGTCCTGACAGGGGGGACTATGGCTACACCTTC. Its translation is CASSPDRGDYGYTF.